This T cell receptor (beta chain) was retrieved from a study of cytomegalovirus exposure and HLA in healthy donors. Whole-study findings and limits: Some V segments could not be told apart, so they were left out, TRBV6-2 and TRBV6-3 among them.

V was cut by 0 bases and J by 3 bases, with 7 bases left in between. The CDR3 is 14 residues long. In germline, CDR1 is MGHRA, CDR2 YSYEKL. This clone was counted a few times. Its specificity is unknown. The PCR was carried out with 60 Vbeta primers and 13 Jbeta primers. Profiling relied on immunoSEQ multiplex PCR, and the TCRdb table lists in-frame clones only, not all of them. The table has 150,000 to 200,000 clones, about 85% seen once. Donors showed nominal health when sampled, although they likely had unrecorded immune exposures. This rearrangement joins TRBV4-1 to TRBJ2-3; no clear D. This sequence originates from a woman between 50 and 59 years old in good health and CMV-seronegative. Sequencing used PBMCs. CDR3 nucleotide sequence: TGCGCCAGCAGCCAAGATCTAGGTACAGATACGCAGTATTTT. Translated, it gives CASSQDLGTDTQYF.